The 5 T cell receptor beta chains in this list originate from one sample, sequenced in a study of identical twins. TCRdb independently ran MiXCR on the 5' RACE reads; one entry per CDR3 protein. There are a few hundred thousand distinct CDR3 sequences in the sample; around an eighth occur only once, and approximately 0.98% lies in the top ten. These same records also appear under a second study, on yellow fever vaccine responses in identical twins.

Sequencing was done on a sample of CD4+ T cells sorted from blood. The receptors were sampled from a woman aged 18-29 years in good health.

The CDR3 DNA reads as TGTGCCAGCAGCTTAACCGGGTCGTCCGCGGAGACCCAGTACTTC. Residues: CASSLTGSSAETQYF. The chain links TRBV7-3 to TRBJ2-5; D is uncertain. Germline V gives CDR1 SGHTA, CDR2 FQGTGA. The CDR3 has 15 amino acids. V was trimmed by 0 bases and J by 5 bases, leaving 13 bases between them. Full variable domain (remainder filled in from reference TRBV7-3 and TRBJ2-5): GAGVSQTPSNKVTEKGKYVELRCDPISGHTALYWYRQSLGQGPEFLIYFQGTGAADDSGLPNDRFFAVRPEGSVSTLKIQRTERGDSAVYLCASSLTGSSAETQYFGPGTRLLVL.

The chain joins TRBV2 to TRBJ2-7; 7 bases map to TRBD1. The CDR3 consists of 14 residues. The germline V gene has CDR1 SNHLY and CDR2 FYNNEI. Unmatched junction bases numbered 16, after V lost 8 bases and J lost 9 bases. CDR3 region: CASVRTGGFGVQYF. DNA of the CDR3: TGTGCCAGCGTGAGGACAGGCGGTTTTGGTGTGCAGTACTTC.

The CDR3 nucleotides read TGTGCCAGCAGTCTTACACGACTAGCGGGGGGGATCAAAGAGACCCAGTACTTC. It specifies CASSLTRLAGGIKETQYF. This chain links TRBV2 with TRBJ2-5, with 14 bases lining up with TRBD2. The V and J ends lost 5 bases and 3 bases, in that order; junction bases with no gene match: 11. The V gene's germline CDR1 is SNHLY and CDR2 FYNNEI. This CDR3 is built from 18 residues. Combining the CDR3 with reference TRBV2 and TRBJ2-5 gives the whole variable domain EPEVTQTPSHQVTQMGQEVILRCVPISNHLYFYWYRQILGQKVEFLVSFYNNEISEKSEIFDDQFSVERPDGSNFTLKIRSTKLEDSAMYFCASSLTRLAGGIKETQYFGPGTRLLVL.

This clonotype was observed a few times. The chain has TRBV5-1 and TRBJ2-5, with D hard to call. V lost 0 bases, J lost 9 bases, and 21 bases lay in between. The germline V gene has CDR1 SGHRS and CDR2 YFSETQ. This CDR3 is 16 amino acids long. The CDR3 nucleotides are TGCGCCAGCAGCTTGGCCGAGTCCCTAAGGGCGCAGGCCCAGTACTTC. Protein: CASSLAESLRAQAQYF.

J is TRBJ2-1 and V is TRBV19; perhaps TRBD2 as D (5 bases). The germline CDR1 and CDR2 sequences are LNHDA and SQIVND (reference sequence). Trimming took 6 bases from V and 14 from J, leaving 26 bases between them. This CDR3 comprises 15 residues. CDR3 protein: CASRVVSGPIGEKFF. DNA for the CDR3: TGTGCCAGTAGGGTTGTCTCCGGGCCCATTGGGGAGAAGTTCTTC.